The 5 T cell receptor beta chains in this list originate from one sample, sequenced in a study of identical twins. Each CDR3 protein gets one entry after TCRdb re-called the 5' RACE reads with MiXCR. The repertoire holds 350,000 to 450,000 distinct CDR3 sequences, with about a fifth as singletons. Sequencing used naive T cells sorted from blood. These receptors came from a man aged 50 or older in good health.

This clonotype showed up just a few times. The chain carries TRBV20-1 and TRBJ2-3, with a tentative D call TRBD1 (5 bases). The ends were cut back, 5 bases at V and 6 bases at J, with 12 bases in the middle. The germline V gene encodes CDR1 DFQATT and CDR2 SNEGSKA (reference sequence). There are 12 residues in the CDR3. CDR3 amino acids: CSASGLTDTQYF. The CDR3 DNA reads TGCAGTGCTTCAGGGCTTACGGATACGCAGTATTTT.

This clonotype was observed a handful of times. V usage is TRBV7-8 and J usage is TRBJ2-7, with a possible D match to TRBD2 (6 bases). CDR1 and CDR2 (germline): SGHVS, FQNEAQ. Trimming removed 5 bases at V and 4 bases at J, with 12 bases between. The length of the CDR3 is 13 residues. CDR3 residues: CASSAGLPYEQYF. DNA of the CDR3: TGTGCCAGCAGCGCCGGACTACCGTACGAGCAGTACTTC.

The chain combines TRBV7-2 with TRBJ2-3; a possible D gene is TRBD2 (5 bases). V gave up 1 base and J gave up 3 bases, with 11 bases separating them. The length of the CDR3 is 15 residues. Germline values: CDR1 SGHTA, CDR2 FQGNSA. Here the CDR3 reads CASSLDLARTDTQYF. In nucleotides, the CDR3 is TGTGCCAGCAGCTTAGATCTAGCCCGGACAGATACGCAGTATTTT.

This clonotype was counted only a few times. The chain employs TRBV12-3 or TRBV12-4 and TRBJ1-4; D not certain. CDR3 size: 14 residues. V was shortened by 1 base and J by 7 bases, with 10 bases between the two germline ends. The CDR3 loop is CASSLDPGSEKLFF. The CDR3 bases are TGTGCCAGCAGTTTAGACCCGGGCAGTGAAAAACTGTTTTTT.

The chain combines TRBV5-1 with TRBJ2-7; 13 bases agree with TRBD2. Germline trimming cut 7 bases from V and 6 bases from J; bases unmatched to any gene: 7. The CDR3 runs 14 residues. CDR1 is SGHRS, CDR2 YFSETQ, per germline. This CDR3 is CASAGTSGEGEQYF. The CDR3 DNA follows: TGCGCCAGCGCCGGGACTAGCGGGGAGGGCGAGCAGTACTTC. Supplemented by reference TRBV5-1 and TRBJ2-7, the full variable domain reads KAGVTQTPRYLIKTRGQQVTLSCSPISGHRSVSWYQQTPGQGLQFLFEYFSETQRNKGNFPGRFSGRQFSNSRSEMNVSTLELGDSALYLCASAGTSGEGEQYFGPGTRLTVT.